This TCR beta chain stems from a study of regulatory T cells in long-lasting Graves disease. Comment on this clonotype: The target antigen is unknown.

Sample time point: newly diagnosed GD, antithyroid drugs for less than 3 months. PBMC RNA served as the TCR library source. Study-level results: New patients shared over 900 public clonotypes, and persistent patients shared more, with fewer than 3,500.

Building of the TCR beta libraries involved iRepertoire HTBI primers and Arm-PCR of CDR3 regions. TCRdb independently ran MiXCR on the multiplex PCR reads; one entry per CDR3 protein. The sample has about 560,000 distinct CDR3 sequences, about 16% seen once; the top ten hold about 11%. This CDR3 has 14 residues. With 4 bases clipped from V and 3 bases from J, the junction kept 5 bases outside the gene matches. Germline V CDR1 and CDR2: PRHDT, FYEKMQ (reference sequence). The same data also contributed to another study, on T cells in Graves' hyperthyroidism and ophthalmopathy. That work adds: The TCR CDR3 was amplified in a first-round RT-PCR using the HTBI primer set. The majority of expanded thyroid clonotypes above 0.001 also appeared in blood.

The material was peripheral blood mononuclear cells (PBMCs), obtained at new diagnosis, from a patient treated with antithyroid drugs. The receptor was isolated from a man between 18 and 35 years old with Graves disease. The chain has TRBV13 and TRBJ2-7; 8 bases map to TRBD2. This chain's CDR3 is CASSSGTSNYEQYF. Here the CDR3 DNA reads TGTGCCAGCAGCTCCGGGACTAGTAACTACGAGCAGTACTTC. The full variable domain, rest sourced from reference TRBV13 and TRBJ2-7, is AAGVIQSPRHLIKEKRETATLKCYPIPRHDTVYWYQQGPGQDPQFLISFYEKMQSDKGSIPDRFSAQQFSDYHSELNMSSLELGDSALYFCASSSGTSNYEQYFGPGTRLTVT.